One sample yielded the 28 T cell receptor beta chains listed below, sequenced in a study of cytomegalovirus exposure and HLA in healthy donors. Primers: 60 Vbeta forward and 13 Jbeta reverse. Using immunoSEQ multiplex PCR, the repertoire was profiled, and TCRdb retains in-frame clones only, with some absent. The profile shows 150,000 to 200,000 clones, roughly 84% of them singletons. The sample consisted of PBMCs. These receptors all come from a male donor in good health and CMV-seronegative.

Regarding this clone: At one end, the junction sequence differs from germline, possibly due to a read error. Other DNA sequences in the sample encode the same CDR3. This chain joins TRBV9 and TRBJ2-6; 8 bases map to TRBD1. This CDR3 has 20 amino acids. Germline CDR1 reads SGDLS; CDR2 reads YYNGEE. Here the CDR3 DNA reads TGTGCCAGCAGCGTAGAATTGGCAGGGGGCTTCGGGTCTGGGGCCAATGTCCTGACTTTC. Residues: CASSVELAGGFGSGANVLTF.

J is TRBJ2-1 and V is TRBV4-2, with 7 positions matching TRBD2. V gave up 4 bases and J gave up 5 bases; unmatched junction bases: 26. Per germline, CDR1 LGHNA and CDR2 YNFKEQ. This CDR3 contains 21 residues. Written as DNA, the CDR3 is TGTGCCAGCAGCCCGGGGCGGCCCAGTGGGGTAGCGGGCCTTAAAAACAATGAGCAGTTCTTC. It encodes CASSPGRPSGVAGLKNNEQFF.

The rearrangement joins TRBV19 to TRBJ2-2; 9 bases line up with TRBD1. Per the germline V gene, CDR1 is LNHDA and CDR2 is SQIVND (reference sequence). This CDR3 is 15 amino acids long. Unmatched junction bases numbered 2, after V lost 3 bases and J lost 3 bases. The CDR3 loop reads CASSIGDRDTGELFF. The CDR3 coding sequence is TGTGCCAGTAGTATTGGGGACAGGGACACCGGGGAGCTGTTTTTT. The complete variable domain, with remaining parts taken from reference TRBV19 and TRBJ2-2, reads DGGITQSPKYLFRKEGQNVTLSCEQNLNHDAMYWYRQDPGQGLRLIYYSQIVNDFQKGDIAEGYSVSREKKESFPLTVTSAQKNPTAFYLCASSIGDRDTGELFFGEGSRLTVL.

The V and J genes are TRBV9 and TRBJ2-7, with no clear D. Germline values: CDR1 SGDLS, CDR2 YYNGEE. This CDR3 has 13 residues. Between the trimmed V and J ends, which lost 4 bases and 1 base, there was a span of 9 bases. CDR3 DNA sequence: TGTGCCAGCAGCCCCCACGGGTCCTACGAGCAGTACTTC. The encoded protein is CASSPHGSYEQYF.

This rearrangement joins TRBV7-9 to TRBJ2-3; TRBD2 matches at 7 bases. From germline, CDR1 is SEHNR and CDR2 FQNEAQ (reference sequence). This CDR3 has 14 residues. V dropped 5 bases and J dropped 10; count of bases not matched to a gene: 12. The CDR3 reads CASSRSSGGGAQYF. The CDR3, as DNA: TGTGCCAGCAGCCGCTCTTCGGGAGGAGGAGCGCAGTATTTT. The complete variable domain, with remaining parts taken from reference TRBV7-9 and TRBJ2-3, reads DTGVSQNPRHKITKRGQNVTFRCDPISEHNRLYWYRQTLGQGPEFLTYFQNEAQLEKSRLLSDRFSAERPKGSFSTLEIQRTEQGDSAMYLCASSRSSGGGAQYFGPGTRLTVL.

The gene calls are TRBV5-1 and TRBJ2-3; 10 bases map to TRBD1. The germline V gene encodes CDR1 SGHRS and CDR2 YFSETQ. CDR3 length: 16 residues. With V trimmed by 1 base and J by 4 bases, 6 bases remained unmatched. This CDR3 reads CASSLTPGQGSDTQYF. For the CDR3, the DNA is TGCGCCAGCAGCTTGACCCCGGGACAGGGGTCAGATACGCAGTATTTT.

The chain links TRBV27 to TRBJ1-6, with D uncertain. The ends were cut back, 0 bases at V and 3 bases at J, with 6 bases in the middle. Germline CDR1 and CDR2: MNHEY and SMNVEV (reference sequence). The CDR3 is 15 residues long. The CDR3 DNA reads TGTGCCAGCAGTTTATCGAGGTTCTATAATTCACCCCTCCACTTT. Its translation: CASSLSRFYNSPLHF.

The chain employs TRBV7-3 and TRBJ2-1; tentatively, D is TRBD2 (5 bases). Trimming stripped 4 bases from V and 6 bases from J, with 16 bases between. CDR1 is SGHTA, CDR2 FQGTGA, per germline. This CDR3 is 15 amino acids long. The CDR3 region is CASSSPGLVTNEQFF. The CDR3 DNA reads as TGTGCCAGCAGCTCGCCGGGATTGGTTACCAATGAGCAGTTCTTC.

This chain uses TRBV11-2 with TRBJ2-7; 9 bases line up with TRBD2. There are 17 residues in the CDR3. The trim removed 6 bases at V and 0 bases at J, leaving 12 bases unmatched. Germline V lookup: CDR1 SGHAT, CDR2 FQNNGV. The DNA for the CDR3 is TGTGCCAGCAGACAACAAGAGACTAGCGGTGTCTCCTACGAGCAGTACTTC. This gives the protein CASRQQETSGVSYEQYF.

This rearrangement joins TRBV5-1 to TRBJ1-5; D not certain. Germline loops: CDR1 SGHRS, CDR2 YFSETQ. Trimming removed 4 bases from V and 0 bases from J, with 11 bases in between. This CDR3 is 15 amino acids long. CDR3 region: CASSLDPYSNQPQHF. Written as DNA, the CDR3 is TGCGCCAGCAGCCTGGACCCCTATAGCAATCAGCCCCAGCATTTT.

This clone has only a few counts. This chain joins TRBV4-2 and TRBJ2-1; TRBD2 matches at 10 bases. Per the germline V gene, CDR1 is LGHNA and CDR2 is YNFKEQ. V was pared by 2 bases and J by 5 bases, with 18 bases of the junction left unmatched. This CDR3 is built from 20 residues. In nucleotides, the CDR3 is TGTGCCAGCAGCCAATTAACTAGCGGGACAACCGCGGGGCCTAACAATGAGCAGTTCTTC. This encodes CASSQLTSGTTAGPNNEQFF.

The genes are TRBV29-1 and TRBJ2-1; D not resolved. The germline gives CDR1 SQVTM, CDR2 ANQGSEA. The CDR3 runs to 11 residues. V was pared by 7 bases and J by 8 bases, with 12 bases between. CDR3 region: CSAAPGYEQFF. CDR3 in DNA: TGCAGCGCCGCCCCAGGCTATGAGCAGTTCTTC.

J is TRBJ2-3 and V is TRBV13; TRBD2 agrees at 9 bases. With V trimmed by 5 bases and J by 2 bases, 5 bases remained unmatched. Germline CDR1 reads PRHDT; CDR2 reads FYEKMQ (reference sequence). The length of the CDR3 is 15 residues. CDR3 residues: CASSRRGGFTDTQYF. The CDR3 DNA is TGTGCCAGCAGCCGGCGGGGGGGTTTCACAGATACGCAGTATTTT.

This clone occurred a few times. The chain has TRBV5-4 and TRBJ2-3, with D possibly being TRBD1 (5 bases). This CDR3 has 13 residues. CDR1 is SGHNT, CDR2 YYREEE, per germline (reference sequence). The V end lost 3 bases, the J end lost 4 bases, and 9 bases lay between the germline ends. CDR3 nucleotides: TGTGCCAGCAGCTCTAAAGGGGCAGATACGCAGTATTTT. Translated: CASSSKGADTQYF.

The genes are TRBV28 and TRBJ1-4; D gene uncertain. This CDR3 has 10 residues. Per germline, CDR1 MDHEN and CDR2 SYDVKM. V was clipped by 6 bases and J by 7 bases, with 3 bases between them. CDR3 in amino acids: CASSGEKLFF. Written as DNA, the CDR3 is TGTGCCAGCAGCGGTGAAAAACTGTTTTTT.

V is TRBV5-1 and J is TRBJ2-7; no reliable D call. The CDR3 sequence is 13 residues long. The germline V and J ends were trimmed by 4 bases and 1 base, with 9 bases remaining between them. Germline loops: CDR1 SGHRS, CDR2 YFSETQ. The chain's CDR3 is CASSGDKSYEQYF. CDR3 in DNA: TGCGCCAGCAGCGGCGACAAATCCTACGAGCAGTACTTC.

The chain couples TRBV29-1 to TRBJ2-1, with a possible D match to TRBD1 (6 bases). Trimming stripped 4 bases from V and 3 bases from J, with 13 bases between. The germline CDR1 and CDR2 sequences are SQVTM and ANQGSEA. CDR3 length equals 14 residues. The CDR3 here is CSVAQDSGYNEQFF. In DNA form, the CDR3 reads TGCAGCGTTGCTCAGGACAGTGGCTACAATGAGCAGTTCTTC.

The CDR3 protein is CASSKVSAGGTEAFF. In nucleotides, the CDR3 is TGTGCCAGCAGCAAAGTTTCCGCGGGGGGCACTGAAGCTTTCTTT. The chain uses TRBV21-1 and TRBJ1-1. TRBV21-1 is deemed a pseudogene. There are 15 residues in the CDR3.

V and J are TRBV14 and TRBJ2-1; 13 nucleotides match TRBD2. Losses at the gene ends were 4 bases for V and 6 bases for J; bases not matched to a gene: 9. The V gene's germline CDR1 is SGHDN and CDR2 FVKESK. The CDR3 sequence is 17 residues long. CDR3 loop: CASSPFRTSGGLNEQFF. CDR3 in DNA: TGTGCCAGCAGCCCATTTAGGACTAGCGGGGGACTCAATGAGCAGTTCTTC.

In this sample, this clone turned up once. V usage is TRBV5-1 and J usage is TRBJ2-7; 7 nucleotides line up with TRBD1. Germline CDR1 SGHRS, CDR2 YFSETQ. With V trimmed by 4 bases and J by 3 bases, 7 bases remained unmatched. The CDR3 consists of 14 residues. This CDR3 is CASSPGQDRYEQYF. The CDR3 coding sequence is TGCGCCAGCAGCCCCGGACAGGACCGCTACGAGCAGTACTTC.

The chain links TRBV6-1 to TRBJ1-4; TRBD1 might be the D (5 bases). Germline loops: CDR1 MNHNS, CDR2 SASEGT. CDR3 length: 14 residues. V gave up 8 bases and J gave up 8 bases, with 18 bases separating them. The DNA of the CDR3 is TGTGCCAGCCGGGTGAAGGGGCTCGGGGAAAAACTGTTTTTT. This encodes CASRVKGLGEKLFF.

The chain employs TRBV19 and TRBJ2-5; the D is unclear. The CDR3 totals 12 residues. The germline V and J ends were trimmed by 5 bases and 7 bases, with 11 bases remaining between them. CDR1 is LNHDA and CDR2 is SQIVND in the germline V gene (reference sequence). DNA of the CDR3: TGTGCCAGTAGTTTGGCGGTTGGGACCCAGTACTTC. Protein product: CASSLAVGTQYF. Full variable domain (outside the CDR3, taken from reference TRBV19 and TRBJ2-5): DGGITQSPKYLFRKEGQNVTLSCEQNLNHDAMYWYRQDPGQGLRLIYYSQIVNDFQKGDIAEGYSVSREKKESFPLTVTSAQKNPTAFYLCASSLAVGTQYFGPGTRLLVL.

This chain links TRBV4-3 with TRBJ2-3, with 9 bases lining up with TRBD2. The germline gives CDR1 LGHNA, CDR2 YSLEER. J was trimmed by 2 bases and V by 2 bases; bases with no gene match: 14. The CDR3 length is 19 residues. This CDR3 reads CASSQRLAGSSHFTDTQYF. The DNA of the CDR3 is TGCGCCAGCAGCCAAAGGCTAGCGGGATCGTCTCACTTCACAGATACGCAGTATTTT.

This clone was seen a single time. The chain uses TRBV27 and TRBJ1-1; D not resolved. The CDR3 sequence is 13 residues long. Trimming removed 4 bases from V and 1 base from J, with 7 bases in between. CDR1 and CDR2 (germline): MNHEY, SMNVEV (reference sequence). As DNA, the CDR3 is TGTGCCAGCAGTTGGTCCGGGAACACTGAAGCTTTCTTT. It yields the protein CASSWSGNTEAFF.

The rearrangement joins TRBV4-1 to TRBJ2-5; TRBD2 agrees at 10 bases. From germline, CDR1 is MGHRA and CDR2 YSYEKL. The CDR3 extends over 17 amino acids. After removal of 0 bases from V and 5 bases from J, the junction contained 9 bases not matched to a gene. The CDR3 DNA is TGCGCCAGCAGCCAAGAGCCAGCGGGGGGGCTATTGGAGACCCAGTACTTC. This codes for CASSQEPAGGLLETQYF.

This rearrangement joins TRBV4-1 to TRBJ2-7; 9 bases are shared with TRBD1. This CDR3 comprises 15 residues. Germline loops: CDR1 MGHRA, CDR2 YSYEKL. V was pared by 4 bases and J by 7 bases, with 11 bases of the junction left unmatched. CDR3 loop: CASSRTPGQGVEQYF. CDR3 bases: TGCGCCAGCAGCCGTACGCCGGGACAGGGTGTGGAGCAGTACTTC.

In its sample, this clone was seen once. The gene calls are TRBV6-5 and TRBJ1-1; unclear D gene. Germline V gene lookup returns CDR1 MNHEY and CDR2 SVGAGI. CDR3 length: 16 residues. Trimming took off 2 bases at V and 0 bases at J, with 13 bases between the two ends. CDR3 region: CASSYRLSPLNTEAFF. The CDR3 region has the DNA TGTGCCAGCAGTTACCGATTGAGTCCGCTGAACACTGAAGCTTTCTTT.

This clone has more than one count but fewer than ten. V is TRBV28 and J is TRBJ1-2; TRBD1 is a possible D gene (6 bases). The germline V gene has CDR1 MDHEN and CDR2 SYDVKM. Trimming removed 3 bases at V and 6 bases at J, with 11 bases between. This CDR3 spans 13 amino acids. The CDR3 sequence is CASSLGAVHGYTF. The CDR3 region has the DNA TGTGCCAGCAGTTTGGGGGCCGTCCATGGCTACACCTTC.